This TCR beta chain is from a study of cytomegalovirus exposure and HLA in healthy donors. About the research overall: HLA-typed donors were the source of tens of millions of unique TCRs, which an early data release held. General study points: Many donors carried some public TCRs, although rarity characterized most TCR sequences.

Concerning this clone itself: Its target is unknown.

The PCR had 60 Vbeta and 13 Jbeta primers. Clones were sequenced by immunoSEQ multiplex PCR, and TCRdb holds only the in-frame ones, with some missing. The table records approximately 87,000 clones, 84% of them present only once. CDR1 is SGHTA, CDR2 FQGNSA, per germline. The length of the CDR3 is 15 residues. V lost 2 bases to trimming and J lost 6 bases, with 14 bases between them. This sequence originates from a woman between 18 and 29 years old in good health and CMV-seropositive. The sequencing sample was made of PBMCs. The J gene is TRBJ1-5, the V gene TRBV7-2; D call uncertain. Here the CDR3 reads CASSLSSSPGQPQHF. CDR3 DNA sequence: TGTGCCAGCAGCTTAAGCTCCAGTCCAGGTCAGCCCCAGCATTTT.